What follows are 31 T cell receptor beta chains derived from one specimen sequenced in a study of blood T cell repertoires in COVID-19. The data were produced by immunoSEQ multiplex PCR, yet TCRdb's version contains in-frame clones alone and is incomplete. The sample includes tens of thousands of clones, around 90% of them seen just once. Sequencing was performed on peripheral blood. The source is a human donor in a cohort sampled during active COVID-19.

The rearrangement joins TRBV4-1 to TRBJ1-1; 8 bases are a match to TRBD1. Trimming removed 0 bases from V and 0 bases from J; junction bases left unmatched: 0. This CDR3 contains 15 residues. Germline CDR1 is MGHRA and CDR2 is YSYEKL. The CDR3 DNA reads as TGCGCCAGCAGCCAAGAGGACAGGGTGAACACTGAAGCTTTCTTT. This translates into CASSQEDRVNTEAFF.

The genes are TRBV18 and TRBJ1-3; D ambiguous. The germline V gene encodes CDR1 KGHSH and CDR2 LQKENI. This CDR3 contains 16 residues. V dropped 1 base and J dropped 0 bases, with 10 bases sitting between them. CDR3 amino acids: CASSPQAGPSGNTIYF. In nucleotides, the CDR3 is TGTGCCAGCTCACCACAGGCAGGCCCCTCTGGAAACACCATATATTTT. Filled out from reference TRBV18 and TRBJ1-3, the complete variable domain reads NAGVMQNPRHLVRRRGQEARLRCSPMKGHSHVYWYRQLPEEGLKFMVYLQKENIIDESGMPKERFSAEFPKEGPSILRIQQVVRGDSAAYFCASSPQAGPSGNTIYFGEGSWLTVV.

DNA for the CDR3: TGTGCCAGCAGTTTAACCGGGACAGGGGCTTCACCCCTCCACTTT. It yields the protein CASSLTGTGASPLHF. The chain has TRBV28 and TRBJ1-6; 10 bases align to TRBD1. CDR1 and CDR2 from the germline V gene are MDHEN and SYDVKM. This CDR3 comprises 15 residues. The V segment lost 2 bases and the J segment 9 bases; nucleotides outside the gene matches: 4. Using reference TRBV28 and TRBJ1-6 for the parts outside the CDR3, the full variable domain is DVKVTQSSRYLVKRTGEKVFLECVQDMDHENMFWYRQDPGLGLRLIYFSYDVKMKEKGDIPEGYSVSREKKERFSLILESASTNQTSMYLCASSLTGTGASPLHFGNGTRLTVT.

This sequence joins TRBV5-8 and TRBJ1-3, with D possibly being TRBD1 (5 bases). Germline-derived CDR1 and CDR2 are SGHTS and YDEGEE. The CDR3 loop spans 14 amino acids. Trimming pared 4 bases from V and 2 bases from J, leaving 10 bases between. CDR3 in DNA: TGTGCCAGCAGCCCCGCGGGGGCTGGAAACACCATATATTTT. As protein: CASSPAGAGNTIYF. The whole variable domain, filled in from reference TRBV5-8 and TRBJ1-3, reads EAGVTQSPTHLIKTRGQQATLRCSPISGHTSVYWYQQALGLGLQFLLWYDEGEERNRGNFPPRFSGRQFPNYSSELNVNALELEDSALYLCASSPAGAGNTIYFGEGSWLTVV.

V usage is TRBV20-1 and J usage is TRBJ1-2; D unclear. The germline V gene encodes CDR1 DFQATT and CDR2 SNEGSKA (reference sequence). The CDR3 consists of 11 residues. V was shortened by 0 bases and J by 10 bases, with 9 bases between the two germline ends. CDR3 residues: CSARDSRIYTF. CDR3 nucleotide sequence: TGCAGTGCTAGAGATTCGCGGATCTACACCTTC.

V usage is TRBV7-2 and J usage is TRBJ2-2, with D perhaps matching TRBD2 (7 bases). Germline V gene data show CDR1 as SGHTA and CDR2 as FQGNSA. V gave up 9 bases and J gave up 1 base, with 12 bases separating them. The CDR3 covers 14 residues. The CDR3 nucleotides are TGTGCCAGTCCGGGGGGCAAGAACACCGGGGAGCTGTTTTTT. Amino acid sequence: CASPGGKNTGELFF.

V and J are TRBV27 and TRBJ2-3, with 11 bases fitting TRBD2. Trimming took 5 bases from V and 0 from J; bases not matched to a gene: 7. CDR3 length: 17 residues. CDR1 and CDR2 from the germline V gene are MNHEY and SMNVEV (reference sequence). CDR3 residues: CASSPPRTSGSTDTQYF. CDR3 nucleotides: TGTGCCAGCAGTCCACCCCGGACTAGCGGGAGCACAGATACGCAGTATTTT.

The chain combines TRBV18 with TRBJ1-4; a weak D match, TRBD1 (6 bases). Germline V CDR1 and CDR2: KGHSH, LQKENI. The CDR3 extends over 13 amino acids. Trimming pared 3 bases from V and 5 bases from J, leaving 7 bases between. The CDR3 loop reads CASSPGQNEKLFF. The CDR3 DNA sequence: TGTGCCAGCTCACCCGGACAGAATGAAAAACTGTTTTTT.

In this sample, this clone turned up once. This chain joins TRBV9 and TRBJ2-3; TRBD2 agrees at 7 bases. In germline, CDR1 is SGDLS, CDR2 YYNGEE. CDR3 size: 15 residues. The ends lost 0 bases at V and 2 bases at J; junction bases unmatched: 3. The CDR3 sequence is CASSVAGDYTDTQYF. DNA for the CDR3: TGTGCCAGCAGCGTAGCGGGGGACTACACAGATACGCAGTATTTT.

This chain connects TRBV3-1 (or the pseudogene TRBV3-2) to TRBJ2-2, with 15 bases lining up with TRBD2. The CDR3 runs 17 residues. Trimming cost V 5 bases and J 0 bases; bases outside gene matches: 1. Per the germline V gene, CDR1 is LGHDT and CDR2 is YNNKEL (reference sequence). The DNA of the CDR3 is TGTGCCAGCAGCAGGACTAGCGGGGGGGCGAACACCGGGGAGCTGTTTTTT. Protein product: CASSRTSGGANTGELFF.

CDR3 protein: CASSQDPGVAGEQFF. In DNA, the CDR3 is TGTGCCAGCAGCCAAGACCCTGGGGTAGCGGGAGAGCAGTTCTTC. The chain has TRBV3-1 (or the pseudogene TRBV3-2) and TRBJ2-1; 8 bases match TRBD2. The CDR3 length is 15 residues. Germline V gene data show CDR1 as LGHDT and CDR2 as YNNKEL (reference sequence). Trimming took 0 bases from V and 10 from J; bases not matched to a gene: 8.

This clone was found once. The chain links TRBV11-3 to TRBJ2-7; 14 bases match TRBD2. The CDR3 totals 15 residues. J lost 6 bases, V lost 5 bases, and 6 bases had no gene match. Germline values: CDR1 SGHNT, CDR2 YENEEA. CDR3 protein: CASSRGLAGASEQYV. In nucleotides, the CDR3 is TGTGCCAGCAGCAGGGGACTAGCGGGAGCCTCCGAGCAGTACGTC.

The DNA of the CDR3 is TGTGCCACCGGGAGGGGGGGAGATACGCAGTATTTT. Its protein is CATGRGGDTQYF. This chain links TRBV10-3 with TRBJ2-3; 8 bases agree with TRBD2. Germline V gene sequence: CDR1 ENHRY, CDR2 SYGVKD. V lost 10 bases and J lost 5; bases outside the gene matches: 5. The CDR3 length is 12 residues.

The V and J genes are TRBV7-9 and TRBJ1-6; the D gene is possibly TRBD1 (5 bases). Trimming took off 8 bases at V and 8 bases at J, with 16 bases between the two ends. Germline V gene lookup returns CDR1 SEHNR and CDR2 FQNEAQ (reference sequence). This CDR3 is built from 14 residues. CDR3 in amino acids: CASRTTGGYSPLHF. CDR3 nucleotide sequence: TGTGCCAGCCGGACGACGGGGGGATATTCACCCCTCCACTTT. Drawing the rest from reference TRBV7-9 and TRBJ1-6, the complete variable domain is DTGVSQNPRHKITKRGQNVTFRCDPISEHNRLYWYRQTLGQGPEFLTYFQNEAQLEKSRLLSDRFSAERPKGSFSTLEIQRTEQGDSAMYLCASRTTGGYSPLHFGNGTRLTVT.

The chain combines TRBV3-1 (or the pseudogene TRBV3-2) with TRBJ2-3; perhaps TRBD2 as D (5 bases). The germline V gene has CDR1 LGHDT and CDR2 YNNKEL (reference sequence). The V end lost 7 bases, the J end lost 2 bases, and 10 bases lay between the germline ends. CDR3 length equals 13 residues. CDR3 nucleotide sequence: TGTGCCAGCAACGGGGAGAACACAGATACGCAGTATTTT. Its translation is CASNGENTDTQYF.

The V call is TRBV7-2, the J call TRBJ2-7, with D possibly TRBD1 on 6 matching bases. V lost 2 bases and J 2 bases, leaving 7 bases between the germline ends. Per the germline V gene, CDR1 is SGHTA and CDR2 is FQGNSA. This CDR3 comprises 13 residues. The CDR3 sequence is CASSLRDTYEQYF. DNA for the CDR3: TGTGCCAGCAGCTTAAGGGACACCTACGAGCAGTACTTC.

The chain links TRBV4-3 to TRBJ2-2, with 8 bases matching TRBD2. This CDR3 has 17 residues. V lost 0 bases, J lost 7 bases, and 10 bases stayed unmatched. Germline assignment: CDR1 LGHNA and CDR2 YSLEER. CDR3: CASSQDLPAGAGGELFF. DNA for the CDR3: TGCGCCAGCAGCCAAGATCTGCCAGCGGGAGCAGGCGGGGAGCTGTTTTTT.

This clone was counted a single time. The genes are TRBV18 and TRBJ1-3; 7 bases are shared with TRBD1. The V segment lost 6 bases and the J segment 4 bases; nucleotides outside the gene matches: 9. Per germline, CDR1 KGHSH and CDR2 LQKENI. The CDR3 has 15 residues. For the CDR3, the DNA is TGTGCCAGCTCGCCTCGACAGGGCGACGGAAACACCATATATTTT. This gives the protein CASSPRQGDGNTIYF.

This chain links TRBV28 with TRBJ1-4; TRBD1 might be the D (6 bases). V shed 10 bases and J shed 7 bases, with 19 bases lying between them. Germline lookup yields CDR1 MDHEN and CDR2 SYDVKM. The CDR3 runs to 14 residues. The CDR3 here is CATRYPGGPEKLFF. DNA of the CDR3: TGTGCCACCCGATACCCGGGGGGCCCTGAAAAACTGTTTTTT.

This clone was recorded a few times. The chain has TRBV27 and TRBJ1-5, with D perhaps matching TRBD1 (5 bases). The length of the CDR3 is 15 residues. Trimming took off 3 bases at V and 2 bases at J, with 11 bases between the two ends. From germline, CDR1 is MNHEY and CDR2 SMNVEV (reference sequence). CDR3 DNA sequence: TGTGCCAGCAGTTTGGAGGGGCTAGGCAATCAGCCCCAGCATTTT. This gives the protein CASSLEGLGNQPQHF.

The chain has TRBV11-2 and TRBJ2-4; 9 bases map to TRBD1. The germline V gene encodes CDR1 SGHAT and CDR2 FQNNGV. The CDR3 spans 15 residues. V gave up 4 bases and J gave up 8 bases; unmatched junction bases: 9. This CDR3 reads CASSSQQGAGYIQYF. The CDR3 DNA follows: TGTGCCAGCAGCTCCCAACAGGGGGCAGGATACATTCAGTACTTC.

The gene calls are TRBV19 and TRBJ2-2; 8 bases match TRBD2. Trimming took 11 bases from V and 2 from J; bases not matched to a gene: 16. Germline V CDR1 and CDR2: LNHDA, SQIVND (reference sequence). The CDR3 is 17 residues long. Here the CDR3 DNA reads TGTGCCTCGGTAACCCCTGGCGGGGGGCTTAACACCGGGGAGCTGTTTTTT. As protein: CASVTPGGGLNTGELFF.

The rearrangement joins TRBV5-4 to TRBJ2-3; TRBD2 matches at 7 bases. The CDR3 extends over 17 amino acids. Germline V lookup: CDR1 SGHNT, CDR2 YYREEE (reference sequence). V dropped 7 bases and J dropped 1; count of bases not matched to a gene: 15. CDR3 residues: CASDYPGSGAGTDTQYF. CDR3 in DNA: TGTGCCAGCGACTATCCGGGGAGCGGGGCCGGCACAGATACGCAGTATTTT.

A single count supports this clone. The chain is built from TRBV5-4 and TRBJ1-2; D gene unclear. This CDR3 has 14 residues. V was cut by 0 bases and J by 2 bases, with 8 bases left in between. Germline V CDR1 and CDR2: SGHNT, YYREEE (reference sequence). In nucleotides, the CDR3 is TGTGCCAGCAGCTTGGAGGCCAGGAACTATGGCTACACCTTC. Translating gives CASSLEARNYGYTF.

The V and J genes are TRBV29-1 and TRBJ2-3; maybe TRBD1 (5 bases). V shed 4 bases and J shed 4 bases, with 12 bases lying between them. The CDR3 is made up of 13 amino acids. Per the germline V gene, CDR1 is SQVTM and CDR2 is ANQGSEA. DNA of the CDR3: TGCAGCGTTGGGTTCTGGGGCGCAGATACGCAGTATTTT. The encoded protein is CSVGFWGADTQYF.

V is TRBV28 and J is TRBJ1-6; 9 bases match TRBD1. Trimming cost V 6 bases and J 7 bases; bases outside gene matches: 7. The germline gives CDR1 MDHEN, CDR2 SYDVKM. The CDR3 has 15 residues. CDR3: CASRTAGQGNSPLHF. The CDR3 DNA reads TGTGCCAGCAGGACCGCGGGACAGGGAAATTCACCCCTCCACTTT.

The chain has TRBV6-5 and TRBJ2-3; 8 nucleotides agree with TRBD2. The CDR3 sequence is 15 residues long. V lost 6 bases, J lost 2 bases, and 7 bases stayed unmatched. Germline V gene sequence: CDR1 MNHEY, CDR2 SVGAGI. CDR3 amino acids: CASSPGGVNTDTQYF. CDR3 in DNA: TGTGCCAGCAGCCCCGGGGGGGTGAACACAGATACGCAGTATTTT.

V and J are TRBV6-5 and TRBJ2-7, with D unclear. Germline lookup yields CDR1 MNHEY and CDR2 SVGAGI. Trimming pared 4 bases from V and 7 bases from J, leaving 14 bases between. The CDR3 sequence is 13 residues long. CDR3 DNA sequence: TGTGCCAGCAGTTCCGCGGCCGGTGGGGAGCAGTACGTC. The encoded protein is CASSSAAGGEQYV.

CDR3 sequence: CASSLAPQENTEAFF. DNA of the CDR3: TGTGCCAGCAGCTTGGCACCACAAGAAAACACTGAAGCTTTCTTT. V gene TRBV5-6 combines with J gene TRBJ1-1; D call uncertain. Looked up from germline, CDR1 is SGHDT and CDR2 is YYEEEE. This CDR3 is built from 15 residues. V dropped 0 bases and J dropped 2 bases, with 11 bases sitting between them.

The count of this clone is one. The rearrangement uses TRBV19 and TRBJ2-1; 10 bases are shared with TRBD2. The germline V gene encodes CDR1 LNHDA and CDR2 SQIVND (reference sequence). CDR3 length equals 15 residues. The V and J ends lost 7 bases and 9 bases, in that order; junction bases with no gene match: 12. The CDR3 DNA reads TGTGCCAGTATTGTTTCGGCTAGCGGGAGAGGTGAGCAGTTCTTC. Encoded protein: CASIVSASGRGEQFF.

The chain is built from TRBV2 and TRBJ2-5, with 9 bases aligning to TRBD1. The junction had 13 bases not matched to a gene; V was cut back by 7 bases and J by 7 bases. The CDR3 spans 15 residues. In germline, CDR1 is SNHLY, CDR2 FYNNEI. The CDR3 loop is CASTSSGTGRATQYF. Written as DNA, the CDR3 is TGTGCCAGCACAAGCTCCGGGACAGGGCGTGCGACCCAGTACTTC.